This T cell receptor beta chain was obtained from a study of blood T cells in healthy people across ages. Primed by a sample-barcoded 5' primer and a J-beta primer mix, a second PCR proceeded for about 7 to 12 cycles. Via MiXCR, TCRdb re-called the 5' RACE reads, giving one row per CDR3 protein. The table lists roughly 1,100,000 distinct CDR3 sequences, approximately 25% of them singletons. Total RNA extraction produced at least 5.5 micrograms (per sample) for the study. Trimming pared 1 base from V and 4 bases from J, leaving 6 bases between. The CDR3 runs 13 residues. The V gene's germline CDR1 is SGHRS and CDR2 YFSETQ. This same sample was also part of a study on T cells of mothers and their children. As that report states: The data showed no persistent microchimeric T cell clones.

Specimen: blood. This clonotype originated in a girl aged 2-15 years in good health. The chain combines TRBV5-1 with TRBJ2-1; no clear D. Here the CDR3 DNA reads TGCGCCAGCAGCTTGTTTATATACAATGAGCAGTTCTTC. This sequence encodes CASSLFIYNEQFF.